Listed below are T cell receptor beta chains from one sample, sequenced in a study of low-dose radiotherapy and immunotherapy resistance in tumors. TCRdb recomputed calls from the reads with MiXCR, one row per CDR3 protein. The sample lists 65,000 to 85,000 distinct CDR3 sequences, less than 20% seen once, with 1.1% to 1.5% in the top ten. Material: PBMCs, obtained after low-dose radiotherapy plus immunotherapy. These receptors were collected from a male donor with prostate cancer. The CDR3 runs from the conserved cysteine through the conserved F or W. The order of the fields is D gene, V gene, clone size, J gene, CDR3 DNA, CDR3 protein. D genes are given only for firm matches. The listing skips clone size in some rows; elsewhere it reads once, few, many or a size class.

TRBD1	TRBV9	many	TRBJ2-2	TGTGCCAGCAGCGTAGGACAGGGGGCTACCGGGGAGCTGTTTTTT	CASSVGQGATGELFF
-	TRBV28	many	TRBJ1-5	TGTGCCAGCAGTTTACCCGGACAGAGCCTGTTTAGCAATCAGCCCCAGCATTTT	CASSLPGQSLFSNQPQHF
TRBD1	TRBV27	-	TRBJ1-2	TGTGCCAGCAGTTTGGTCCCGACAGGGAGTACGAATGGCTACACCTTC	CASSLVPTGSTNGYTF
TRBD2	TRBV29-1	many	TRBJ2-1	TGCAGCGCCGGGGAGGGCGGGAGGTCCTACAATGAGCAGTTCTTC	CSAGEGGRSYNEQFF
-	TRBV29-1	many	TRBJ1-1	TGCAGCGTTGTTAGGGTGTACGCTACTGAAGCTTTCTTT	CSVVRVYATEAFF
-	TRBV30	many	TRBJ1-4	TGTGCCTCGGGGGAGGTAAAGGAAAAACTGTTTTTT	CASGEVKEKLFF
-	TRBV7-8	many	TRBJ2-7	TGTGCCAGCAGCCCCGCGTGGCTCGGCTACGAGCAGTACTTC	CASSPAWLGYEQYF
TRBD1	TRBV20-1	many	TRBJ1-3	TGCAGTGCTACGGGACAGGCGGGGGGAAACACCATATATTTT	CSATGQAGGNTIYF
-	TRBV27	many	TRBJ2-2	TGTGCCAGCGGCCCCGACAACCGGAACACCGGGGAGCTGTTTTTT	CASGPDNRNTGELFF
-	TRBV3-1	many	TRBJ2-7	TGTGCCAGCAGCCAAGAGGATAGGCCCCCTTACGAGCAGTACTTC	CASSQEDRPPYEQYF
TRBD1	TRBV19	many	TRBJ2-5	TGTGCCAGTAGCCGTGAGACCGGGACAGGGGGCGCCTACCAAGAGACCCAGTACTTC	CASSRETGTGGAYQETQYF
TRBD1	TRBV2	many	TRBJ1-1	TGTGCCAGCAGAAGGGGACAGGCGGACACTGAAGCTTTCTTT	CASRRGQADTEAFF
TRBD1	TRBV20-1	-	TRBJ1-4	TGCAGTGCTAGGGGGACAGCTGAAAAACTGTTTTTT	CSARGTAEKLFF
TRBD2	TRBV5-1	many	TRBJ2-7	TGCGCCAGCAGCCGATCGGGAGCGGGAGCGCTCGAGCAGTACTTC	CASSRSGAGALEQYF
-	TRBV25-1	many	TRBJ1-4	TGTGCCAGCAGTGTAACACAGGGTTATGAAAAACTGTTTTTT	CASSVTQGYEKLFF
TRBD2	TRBV29-1	-	TRBJ2-7	TGCAGCGTTGGGGGACTATCGAGTGAGCAGTACTTC	CSVGGLSSEQYF
-	TRBV29-1	many	TRBJ2-5	TGCAGCGTTGAAGGGCGGTTACAAGAGACCCAGTACTTC	CSVEGRLQETQYF
-	TRBV19	many	TRBJ2-1	TGTGCCAGTAGTATTCGGGGGTGGGGTGAGCAGTTCTTC	CASSIRGWGEQFF
-	TRBV15	many	TRBJ1-2	TGTGCCACCAGCAGAGATCGAGGGGACTATGGCTACACCTTC	CATSRDRGDYGYTF
TRBD2	TRBV9	many	TRBJ2-1	TGTGCCAGCAGCGTAGGACGTTTAGAGCGGGGTCTCAATGAGCAGTTCTTC	CASSVGRLERGLNEQFF
-	TRBV5-1	many	TRBJ2-1	TGCGCCAGCAGCCCAAATGGTGTCGGTATTGAGCAGTTCTTC	CASSPNGVGIEQFF
TRBD2	TRBV7-2	many	TRBJ2-3	TGTGCCAGCAGCTTAGAGCCGGGAGGGGGCACAGATACGCAGTATTTT	CASSLEPGGGTDTQYF
TRBD1	TRBV20-1	many	TRBJ2-7	TGCAGTGCTAGAGTTGCGAGACAGGGTCGTTCCTACGAGCAGTACTTC	CSARVARQGRSYEQYF
-	TRBV29-1	many	TRBJ1-5	TGCAGCGTTTTCCAAGGACCCGGGCAGCCCCAGCATTTT	CSVFQGPGQPQHF
-	TRBV28	many	TRBJ1-5	TGTGCCAGCAGGACGGGAATGGAGTTGTCTCAGCCCCAGCATTTT	CASRTGMELSQPQHF
TRBD2	TRBV27	many	TRBJ2-7	TGTGCCAGCAGTCCCCCAAGCGGGAGTGGGTACGAGCAGTACTTC	CASSPPSGSGYEQYF
TRBD1	TRBV19	many	TRBJ2-2	TGTGCCAGTAGTATACCGGGACAGGGGTCCGGGGAGCTGTTTTTT	CASSIPGQGSGELFF
-	TRBV5-1	many	TRBJ2-1	TGCGCCAGCAGCTTGGAGGGGAGCGAGTACAATGAGCAGTTCTTC	CASSLEGSEYNEQFF
-	TRBV20-1	many	TRBJ2-7	TGCAGTGCGGAAGGGGGGGCTGGTGTCGAGCAGTACTTC	CSAEGGAGVEQYF
TRBD2	TRBV7-9	many	TRBJ2-3	TGTGCCAGCAGCCCCACCCTTTGGACTAGCGGGAGATCGGCAGATACGCAGTATTTT	CASSPTLWTSGRSADTQYF
-	TRBV20-1	many	TRBJ1-1	TGCAGTGCTAGAGCTTTCAAAGACACTGAAGCTTTCTTT	CSARAFKDTEAFF
TRBD2	TRBV6-2/TRBV6-3	few	TRBJ2-7	TGTGCCAGCAGCGCGACGACTAGCGCCATCTACGAGCAGTACTTC	CASSATTSAIYEQYF
-	TRBV20-1	-	TRBJ1-1	TGCAGTGTTTCCAGGGTGGGCACTGAAGCTTTCTTT	CSVSRVGTEAFF
-	TRBV10-3	many	TRBJ1-1	TGTGCCATCAAGGGTCGGGAAAAGACGAGGCACCACACTGAAGCTTTCTTT	CAIKGREKTRHHTEAFF
TRBD1	TRBV30	many	TRBJ1-2	TGTGCGTTTCAGGGGGCCATCAGCTATGGCTACACCTTC	CAFQGAISYGYTF
-	TRBV10-3	many	TRBJ1-1	TGTGCCATCAGCGTAGGACAGCAGAACACTGAAGCTTTCTTT	CAISVGQQNTEAFF
TRBD1	TRBV28	many	TRBJ1-1	TGTGCCAGCAGTTTCCCGGGACAGGGTAAGGCTGAAGCTTTCTTT	CASSFPGQGKAEAFF
TRBD2	TRBV4-3	many	TRBJ2-2	TGCGCCAGCAGCCAAGATCCGGGAGGGGAGTACACCGGGGAGCTGTTTTTT	CASSQDPGGEYTGELFF
-	TRBV6-2/TRBV6-3	few	TRBJ2-2	TGTGCCAGCAGACCACCAGTGGCCACCGGGGAGCTGTTTTTT	CASRPPVATGELFF
TRBD2	TRBV19	many	TRBJ2-7	TGTGCCAGTAGTATCGCTAGCGGGGGATACGAGCAGTACTTC	CASSIASGGYEQYF
-	TRBV5-4	-	TRBJ2-4	TGTGCCAGCAGCCCACCCGGGGCCAAAAACATTCAGTACTTC	CASSPPGAKNIQYF
-	TRBV3-1	many	TRBJ2-1	TGTGCCAGCAGCCAAGGGCGCCGAAACAGTGAGCAGTTCTTC	CASSQGRRNSEQFF
-	TRBV12-3/TRBV12-4	many	TRBJ1-2	TGTGCCAGCAGTCGGGCCGGCTATGGCTACACCTTC	CASSRAGYGYTF
TRBD1	TRBV5-1	many	TRBJ1-2	TGTGCCAGCAGCTTGGCAGGGGGAGCTAACTATGGCTACACCTTC	CASSLAGGANYGYTF
-	TRBV19	many	TRBJ2-6	TGTGCCAGTATTCAGGGGGGGACATTCCGCTCTGGGGCCAACGTCCTGACTTTC	CASIQGGTFRSGANVLTF